In its sample, the clone carrying this T cell receptor (beta chain) was seen many times. What it recognizes is unknown. The germline V gene has CDR1 SGHTA and CDR2 FQGNSA. The CDR3 runs 14 residues. The V gene lost 1 base and the J gene lost 5 bases, with 9 bases spanning the gap. Samples came from axillary lymph nodes draining the breast cancer. This sample stems from a study of breast tumors, draining lymph nodes, adjacent tissues. One entry per CDR3 protein, called by TCRdb with MiXCR from the multiplex PCR reads. Of about 110,000 distinct CDR3 sequences in the sample, less than 40% are singletons; the top ten hold approximately 5%. Study conclusions and caveats: The data were judged consistent with most tumor T cells coming from lymph node and expanding in tumor. Tumor repertoires ranked between lymph nodes and nontumor tissue in diversity, with V and J gene preferences. Tumor T cell lymph node origin was a supported hypothesis, not proven.

Material for sequencing was axillary lymph node tissue. The V call is TRBV7-2, the J call TRBJ2-1, with D unresolved. The clonotype was recovered from a female donor with breast cancer. Some clones in this sample may be carry-over from other donors' samples. This chain's CDR3 is CASSLVGRDNEQFF. The CDR3 DNA is TGTGCCAGCAGCTTAGTCGGTAGAGACAATGAGCAGTTCTTC.